This T cell receptor beta chain derives from a study of blood T cell repertoires in COVID-19. Study context: Spain, Italy and the United States supplied samples that represented acute and convalescent COVID-19.

In the source study's methods: By means of reference gene primer amplification, nucleated cell counts were estimated. Produced via immunoSEQ multiplex PCR; TCRdb's table is partial and in-frame only. V and J calls and clone size are as listed in that table; D and trimming were resolved from the DNA. Of under 300,000 clones listed, around 83% are singletons. Germline assignment: CDR1 MDHEN and CDR2 SYDVKM. This CDR3 is 14 amino acids long. Trimming pared 7 bases from V and 5 bases from J, leaving 16 bases between. The rearrangement links TRBV28 to TRBJ2-3; D might be TRBD1 (6 bases). The specimen sequenced was peripheral blood. This sequence originates from a man older than 75 with acute or convalescent COVID-19. The CDR3 nucleotides are TGTGCCAGCACCTCCAGGGGAATTGGAGATACGCAGTATTTT. It is translated as CASTSRGIGDTQYF.